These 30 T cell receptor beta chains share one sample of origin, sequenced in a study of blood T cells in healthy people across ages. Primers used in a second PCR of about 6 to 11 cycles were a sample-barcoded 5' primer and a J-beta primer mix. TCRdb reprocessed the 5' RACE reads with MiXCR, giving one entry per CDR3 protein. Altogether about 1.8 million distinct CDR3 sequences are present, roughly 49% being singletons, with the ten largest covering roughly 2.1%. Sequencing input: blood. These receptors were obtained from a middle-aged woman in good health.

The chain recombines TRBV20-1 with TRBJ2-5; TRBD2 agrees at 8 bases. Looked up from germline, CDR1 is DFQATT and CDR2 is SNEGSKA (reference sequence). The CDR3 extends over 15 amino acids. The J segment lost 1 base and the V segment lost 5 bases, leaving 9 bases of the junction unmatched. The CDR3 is CSALTGGGTQETQYF. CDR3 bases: TGCAGTGCTCTGACCGGGGGGGGAACCCAAGAGACCCAGTACTTC.

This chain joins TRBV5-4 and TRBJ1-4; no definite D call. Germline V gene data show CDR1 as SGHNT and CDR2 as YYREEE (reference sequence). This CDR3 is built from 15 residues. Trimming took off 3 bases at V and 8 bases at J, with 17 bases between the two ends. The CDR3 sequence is CASSSYGRREEKLFF. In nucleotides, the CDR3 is TGTGCCAGCAGCTCTTACGGACGCCGAGAGGAAAAACTGTTTTTT.

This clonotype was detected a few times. The CDR3 loop reads CASSFQGTVGYTF. The CDR3 bases are TGTGCCAGCAGTTTCCAGGGAACCGTCGGCTACACCTTC. The genes are TRBV27 and TRBJ1-2, with D possibly being TRBD1 (5 bases). Germline V gene data show CDR1 as MNHEY and CDR2 as SMNVEV (reference sequence). This CDR3 is built from 13 residues. Trimming left V 3 bases short and J 8 bases short, with 13 bases between.

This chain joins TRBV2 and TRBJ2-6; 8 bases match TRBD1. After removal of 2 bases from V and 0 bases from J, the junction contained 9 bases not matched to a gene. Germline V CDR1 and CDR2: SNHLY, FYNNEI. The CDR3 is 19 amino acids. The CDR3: CASSEHPGQASSGANVLTF. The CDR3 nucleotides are TGTGCCAGCAGTGAACACCCGGGACAGGCTAGCTCTGGGGCCAACGTCCTGACTTTC. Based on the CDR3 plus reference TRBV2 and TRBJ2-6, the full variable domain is EPEVTQTPSHQVTQMGQEVILRCVPISNHLYFYWYRQILGQKVEFLVSFYNNEISEKSEIFDDQFSVERPDGSNFTLKIRSTKLEDSAMYFCASSEHPGQASSGANVLTFGAGSRLTVL.

The CDR3 reads CASREGADEQFF. CDR3 DNA sequence: TGTGCCAGCAGAGAGGGGGCCGACGAGCAGTTCTTC. The rearrangement uses TRBV6-6 and TRBJ2-1, with 7 bases fitting TRBD1. The V segment lost 6 bases and the J segment 10 bases; nucleotides outside the gene matches: 6. This CDR3 comprises 12 residues. Germline lookup yields CDR1 MNHNY and CDR2 SVGAGI (reference sequence).

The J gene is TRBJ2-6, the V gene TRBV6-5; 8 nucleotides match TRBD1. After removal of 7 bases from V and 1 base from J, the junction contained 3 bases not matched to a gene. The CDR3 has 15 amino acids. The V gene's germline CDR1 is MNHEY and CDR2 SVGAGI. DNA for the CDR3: TGTGCCAGCAACACAGGGGGATCTGGGGCCAACGTCCTGACTTTC. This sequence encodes CASNTGGSGANVLTF.

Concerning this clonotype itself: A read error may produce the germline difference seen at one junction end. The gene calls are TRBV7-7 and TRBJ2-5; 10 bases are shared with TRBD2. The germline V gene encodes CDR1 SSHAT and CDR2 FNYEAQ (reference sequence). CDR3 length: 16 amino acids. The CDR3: CASSLSSGGLGEAQYF. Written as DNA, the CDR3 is TGTGCTAGCAGCTTATCTAGCGGGGGCCTGGGAGAGGCCCAGTACTTC. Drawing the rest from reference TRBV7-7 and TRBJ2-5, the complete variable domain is GAGVSQSPRYKVTKRGQDVTLRCDPISSHATLYWYQQALGQGPEFLTYFNYEAQPDKSGLPSDRFSAERPEGSISTLTIQRTEQRDSAMYRCASSLSSGGLGEAQYFGPGTRLLVL.

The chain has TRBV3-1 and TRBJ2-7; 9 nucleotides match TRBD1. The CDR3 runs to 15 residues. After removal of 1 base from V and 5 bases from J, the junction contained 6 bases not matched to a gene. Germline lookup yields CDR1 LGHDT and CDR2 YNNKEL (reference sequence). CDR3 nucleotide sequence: TGTGCCAGCAGCCAAGGGCCGGGACAGGGTCACGAGCAGTACTTC. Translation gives CASSQGPGQGHEQYF.

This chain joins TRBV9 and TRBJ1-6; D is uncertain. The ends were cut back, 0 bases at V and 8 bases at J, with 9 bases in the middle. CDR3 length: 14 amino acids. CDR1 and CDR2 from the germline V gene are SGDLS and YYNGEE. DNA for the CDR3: TGTGCCAGCAGCGTAGTAGGCTTGGATTCACCCCTCCACTTT. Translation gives CASSVVGLDSPLHF.

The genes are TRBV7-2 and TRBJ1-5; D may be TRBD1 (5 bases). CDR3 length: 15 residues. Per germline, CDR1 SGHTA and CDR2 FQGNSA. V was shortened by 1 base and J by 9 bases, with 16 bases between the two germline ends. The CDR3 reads CASSLDQGSGRPQHF. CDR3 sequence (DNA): TGTGCCAGCAGCTTAGATCAGGGATCGGGACGGCCCCAGCATTTT.

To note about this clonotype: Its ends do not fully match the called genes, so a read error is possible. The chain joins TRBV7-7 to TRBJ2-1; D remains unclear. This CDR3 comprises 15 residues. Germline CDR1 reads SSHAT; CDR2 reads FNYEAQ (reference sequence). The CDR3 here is CASSLSSVLHNEQFF. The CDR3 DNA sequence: TGTGCTAGCAGTCTCTCCAGTGTACTACACAATGAGCAGTTCTTC.

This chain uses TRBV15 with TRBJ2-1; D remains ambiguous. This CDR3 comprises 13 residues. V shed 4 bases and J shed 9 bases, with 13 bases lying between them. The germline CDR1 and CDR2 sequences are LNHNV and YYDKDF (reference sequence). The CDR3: CATSTRIDGEQFF. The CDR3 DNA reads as TGTGCCACCAGCACCCGAATCGATGGTGAGCAGTTCTTC.

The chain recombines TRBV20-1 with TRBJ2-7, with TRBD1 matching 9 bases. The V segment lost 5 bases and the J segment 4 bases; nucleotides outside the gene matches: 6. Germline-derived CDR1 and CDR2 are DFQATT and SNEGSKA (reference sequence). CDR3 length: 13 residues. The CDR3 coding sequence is TGCAGTGCTCCCGGGACAGGGAGGTACGAGCAGTACTTC. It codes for CSAPGTGRYEQYF.

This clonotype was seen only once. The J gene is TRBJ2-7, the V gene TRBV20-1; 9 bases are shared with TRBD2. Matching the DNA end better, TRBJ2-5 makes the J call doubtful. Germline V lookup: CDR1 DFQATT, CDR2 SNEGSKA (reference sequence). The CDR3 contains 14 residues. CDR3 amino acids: CSAFLAGSRETQYF. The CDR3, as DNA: TGCAGTGCTTTTCTAGCGGGGTCACGAGAGACCCAGTACTTC.

The DNA of the CDR3 is TGTGCCAGCAGCCCAGAGGGGACAGGGACGGAGACCCAGTACTTC. It encodes CASSPEGTGTETQYF. The chain is built from TRBV27 and TRBJ2-7; 9 positions agree with TRBD1. The DNA matches TRBJ2-5 better at its end, which makes the J call doubtful. The CDR3 has 15 amino acids. CDR1 and CDR2 from the germline V gene are MNHEY and SMNVEV (reference sequence).

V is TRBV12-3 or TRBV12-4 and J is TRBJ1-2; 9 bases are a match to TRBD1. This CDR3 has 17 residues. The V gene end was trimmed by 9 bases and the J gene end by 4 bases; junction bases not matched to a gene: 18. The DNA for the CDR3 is TGTGCCAGTCAAGATCGACAGGGGGATAGAAGTGGCTATGGCTACACCTTC. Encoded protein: CASQDRQGDRSGYGYTF.

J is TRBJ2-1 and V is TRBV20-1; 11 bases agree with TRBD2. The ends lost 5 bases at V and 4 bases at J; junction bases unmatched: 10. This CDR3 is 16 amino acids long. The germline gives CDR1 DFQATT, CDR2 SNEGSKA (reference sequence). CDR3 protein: CSAQDVAGGLYNEQFF. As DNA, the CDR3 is TGCAGTGCTCAAGACGTAGCGGGGGGGCTATACAATGAGCAGTTCTTC.

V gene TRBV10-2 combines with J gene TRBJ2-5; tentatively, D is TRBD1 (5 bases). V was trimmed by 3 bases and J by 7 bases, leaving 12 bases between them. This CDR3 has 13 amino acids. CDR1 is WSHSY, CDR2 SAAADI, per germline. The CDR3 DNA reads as TGCGCCAGCAGTGACAGGGCTCGAGGGACCCAGTACTTC. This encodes CASSDRARGTQYF.

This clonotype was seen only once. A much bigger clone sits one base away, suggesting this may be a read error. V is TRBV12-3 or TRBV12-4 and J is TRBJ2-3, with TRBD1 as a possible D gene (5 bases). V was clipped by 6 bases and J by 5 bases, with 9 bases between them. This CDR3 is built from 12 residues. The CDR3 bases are TGTGCCAGCAGATACACAGGAGATACGCAGTATTTT. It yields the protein CASRYTGDTQYF.

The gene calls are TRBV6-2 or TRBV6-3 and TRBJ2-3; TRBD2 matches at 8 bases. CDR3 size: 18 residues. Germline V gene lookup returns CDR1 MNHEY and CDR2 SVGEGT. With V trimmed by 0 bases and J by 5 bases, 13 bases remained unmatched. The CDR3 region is CASSYSADGRGGKDTQYF. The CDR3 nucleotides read TGTGCCAGCAGTTACTCGGCCGACGGGAGGGGGGGGAAAGATACGCAGTATTTT.

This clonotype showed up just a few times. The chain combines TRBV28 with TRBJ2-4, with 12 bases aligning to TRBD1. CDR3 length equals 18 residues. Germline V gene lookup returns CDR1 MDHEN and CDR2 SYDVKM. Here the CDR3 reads CAGRGGQGALQAKNIQYF. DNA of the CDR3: TGTGCTGGCAGGGGGGGACAGGGGGCTCTCCAAGCCAAAAACATTCAGTACTTC.

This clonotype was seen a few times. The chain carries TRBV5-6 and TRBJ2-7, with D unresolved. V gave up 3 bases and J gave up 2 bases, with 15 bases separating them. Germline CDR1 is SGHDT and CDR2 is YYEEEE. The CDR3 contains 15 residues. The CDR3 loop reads CASSSRGVGPYEQYF. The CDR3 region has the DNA TGTGCCAGCAGCTCCCGTGGGGTAGGCCCCTACGAGCAGTACTTC.

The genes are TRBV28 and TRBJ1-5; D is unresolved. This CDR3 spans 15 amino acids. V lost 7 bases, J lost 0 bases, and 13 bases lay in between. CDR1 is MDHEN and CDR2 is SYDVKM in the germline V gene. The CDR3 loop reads CASTEPYNSNQPQHF. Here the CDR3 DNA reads TGTGCCAGCACTGAACCGTACAATAGCAATCAGCCCCAGCATTTT.

The CDR3 coding sequence is TGTGCCAGCAGCGGACAGGGGCCGGATTCACCCCTCCACTTT. It encodes CASSGQGPDSPLHF. J is TRBJ1-6 and V is TRBV6-6; TRBD1 agrees at 9 bases. V lost 6 bases, J lost 8 bases, and 5 bases stayed unmatched. The CDR3 runs 14 residues. CDR1 and CDR2 from the germline V gene are MNHNY and SVGAGI (reference sequence).

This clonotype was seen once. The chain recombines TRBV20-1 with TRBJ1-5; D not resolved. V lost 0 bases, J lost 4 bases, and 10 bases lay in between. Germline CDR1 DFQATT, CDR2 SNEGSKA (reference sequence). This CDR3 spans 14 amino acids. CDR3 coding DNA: TGCAGTGCTAGAGATTGGAGTAATAATCAGCCCCAGCATTTT. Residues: CSARDWSNNQPQHF.

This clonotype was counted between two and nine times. The CDR3 region has the DNA TGTGCCAGCAGCCTACAGGATTGGAATGAGCAGTTCTTC. This encodes CASSLQDWNEQFF. The gene calls are TRBV6-5 and TRBJ2-1; D possibly corresponds to TRBD1 (5 bases). Germline CDR1 is MNHEY and CDR2 is SVGAGI. Trimming cost V 6 bases and J 7 bases, with 13 bases left between them. The CDR3 runs to 13 residues.

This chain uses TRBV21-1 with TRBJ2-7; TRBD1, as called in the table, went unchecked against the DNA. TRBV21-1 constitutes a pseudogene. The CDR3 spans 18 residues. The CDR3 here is CASSKAIPLGQGVIEQYF. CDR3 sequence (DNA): TGTGCCAGCAGCAAAGCCATACCTCTTGGACAGGGGGTAATCGAGCAGTACTTC.

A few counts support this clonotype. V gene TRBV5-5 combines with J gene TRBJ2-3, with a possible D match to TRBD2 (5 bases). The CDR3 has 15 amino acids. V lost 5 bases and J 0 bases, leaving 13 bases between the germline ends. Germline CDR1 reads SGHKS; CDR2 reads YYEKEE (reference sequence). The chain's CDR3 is CASREDVPSTDTQYF. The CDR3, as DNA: TGTGCCAGCAGGGAGGACGTCCCTAGCACAGATACGCAGTATTTT. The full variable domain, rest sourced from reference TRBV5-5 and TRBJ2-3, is DAGVTQSPTHLIKTRGQQVTLRCSPISGHKSVSWYQQVLGQGPQFIFQYYEKEERGRGNFPDRFSARQFPNYSSELNVNALLLGDSALYLCASREDVPSTDTQYFGPGTRLTVL.

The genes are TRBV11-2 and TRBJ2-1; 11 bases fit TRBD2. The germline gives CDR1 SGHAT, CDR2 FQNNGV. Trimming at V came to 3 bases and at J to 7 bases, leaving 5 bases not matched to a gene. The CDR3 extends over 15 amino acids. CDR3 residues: CASSFPSGGLNEQFF. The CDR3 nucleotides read TGTGCCAGCAGCTTTCCTAGCGGGGGGTTAAATGAGCAGTTCTTC.

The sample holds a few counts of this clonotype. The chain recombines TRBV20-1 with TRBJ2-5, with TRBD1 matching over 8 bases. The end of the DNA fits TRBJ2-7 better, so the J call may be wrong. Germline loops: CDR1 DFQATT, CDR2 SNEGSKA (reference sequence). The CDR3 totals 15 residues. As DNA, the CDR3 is TGCAGTGCTAGAGACGCAGGGGGCATAGGTTACGAGCAGTACTTC. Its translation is CSARDAGGIGYEQYF.